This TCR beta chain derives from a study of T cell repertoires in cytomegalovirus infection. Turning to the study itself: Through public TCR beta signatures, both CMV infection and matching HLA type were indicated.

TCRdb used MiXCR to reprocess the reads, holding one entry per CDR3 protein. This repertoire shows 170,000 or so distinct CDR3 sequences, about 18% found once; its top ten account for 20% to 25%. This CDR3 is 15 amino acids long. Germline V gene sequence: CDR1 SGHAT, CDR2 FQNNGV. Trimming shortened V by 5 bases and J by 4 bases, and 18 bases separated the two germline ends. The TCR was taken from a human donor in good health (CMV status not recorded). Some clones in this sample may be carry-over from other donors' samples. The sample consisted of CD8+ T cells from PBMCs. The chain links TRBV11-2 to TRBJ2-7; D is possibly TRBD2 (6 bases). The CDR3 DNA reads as TGTGCCAGCAGCGGGAGGAGCAGAGGGCTGTACGAGCAGTACTTC. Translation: CASSGRSRGLYEQYF.